This T cell receptor beta chain comes out of a study of regulatory T cells in long-lasting Graves disease. General study findings and limits: Favored usage of TRBV28, TRBJ1-2 and TRBJ2-5 was recorded in persistent disease.

V was pared by 1 base and J by 10 bases, with 14 bases between. This CDR3 comprises 14 residues. From germline, CDR1 is LNHDA and CDR2 SQIVND (reference sequence). This clonotype came up many times. The antigen remains unidentified. Sample time point: newly diagnosed GD, antithyroid drugs for less than 3 months. From PBMCs, RNA was extracted and then used to make the TCR library. Into tubes containing EDTA, about 10 milliliters of peripheral blood were drawn. For TCR beta, libraries came from iRepertoire HTBI primers and Arm-PCR of CDR3 regions. MiXCR was run by TCRdb on the multiplex PCR reads, yielding one entry per CDR3 protein. The table includes some 250,000 distinct CDR3 sequences, around 18% detected once.

The rearrangement joins TRBV19 to TRBJ2-1; D perhaps matches TRBD2 (6 bases). The starting material was peripheral blood mononuclear cells (PBMCs), obtained at new diagnosis, from a patient treated with antithyroid drugs. The clonotype originates from a female donor with Graves disease. CDR3 sequence reads: CASSIGRASVEQFF. In nucleotides, the CDR3 is TGTGCCAGTAGTATAGGGCGAGCTAGCGTAGAGCAGTTCTTC.